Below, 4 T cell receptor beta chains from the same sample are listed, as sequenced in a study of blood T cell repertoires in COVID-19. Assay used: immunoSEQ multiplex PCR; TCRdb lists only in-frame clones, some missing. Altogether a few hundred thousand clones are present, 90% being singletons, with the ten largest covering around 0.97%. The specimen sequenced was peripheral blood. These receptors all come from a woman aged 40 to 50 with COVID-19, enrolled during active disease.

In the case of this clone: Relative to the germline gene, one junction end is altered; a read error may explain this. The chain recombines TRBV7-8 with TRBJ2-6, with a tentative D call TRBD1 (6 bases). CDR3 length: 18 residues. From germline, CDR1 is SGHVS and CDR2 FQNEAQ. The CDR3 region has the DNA TGTGCCAGCAGCTTACGGCAGGGGCTAGGCTCTGGGGCCAACGTCCCGACTTTC. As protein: CASSLRQGLGSGANVPTF. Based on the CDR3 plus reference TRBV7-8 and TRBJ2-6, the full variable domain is GAGVSQSPRYKVAKRGQDVALRCDPISGHVSLFWYQQALGQGPEFLTYFQNEAQLDKSGLPSDRFFAERPEGSVSTLKIQRTQQEDSAVYLCASSLRQGLGSGANVPTFGAGSRLTVL.

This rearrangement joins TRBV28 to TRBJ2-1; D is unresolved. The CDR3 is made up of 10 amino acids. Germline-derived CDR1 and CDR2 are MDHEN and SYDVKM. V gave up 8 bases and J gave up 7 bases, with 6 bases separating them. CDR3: CASFGNEQFF. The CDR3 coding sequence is TGTGCCAGCTTCGGGAATGAGCAGTTCTTC.

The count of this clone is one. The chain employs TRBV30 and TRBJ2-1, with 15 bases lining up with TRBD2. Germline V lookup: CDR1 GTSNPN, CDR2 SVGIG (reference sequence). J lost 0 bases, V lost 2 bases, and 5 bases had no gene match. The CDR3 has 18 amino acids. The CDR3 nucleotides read TGTGCCTGGAGTCTGGGACTAGCGGGAGGTCCCTCCTACAATGAGCAGTTCTTC. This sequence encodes CAWSLGLAGGPSYNEQFF.

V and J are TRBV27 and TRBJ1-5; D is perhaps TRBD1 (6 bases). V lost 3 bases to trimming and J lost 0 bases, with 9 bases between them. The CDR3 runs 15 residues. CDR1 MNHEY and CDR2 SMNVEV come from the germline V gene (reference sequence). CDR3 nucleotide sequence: TGTGCCAGCAGTTTCGTGGGGGCTAGCAATCAGCCCCAGCATTTT. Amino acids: CASSFVGASNQPQHF.